The 21 T cell receptor beta chains in this list originate from one sample, sequenced in a study of blood T cell repertoires in COVID-19. TCRdb's copy holds only in-frame clones and misses some; the assay was immunoSEQ multiplex PCR. The sample includes approximately 240,000 clones, roughly 87% seen only once; the top ten take about 6%. Material: PBMCs or T cells enriched from blood (not recorded which). All receptors derive from a woman aged 25 to 39 with acute COVID-19.

The rearrangement uses TRBV15 and TRBJ2-1; TRBD2 matches at 13 bases. CDR3 length: 16 amino acids. Germline V gives CDR1 LNHNV, CDR2 YYDKDF (reference sequence). The ends lost 2 bases at V and 4 bases at J; junction bases unmatched: 2. The CDR3 nucleotides read TGTGCCACCAGCAGAAAGGGACTAGCGGGGTACAATGAGCAGTTCTTC. Translated: CATSRKGLAGYNEQFF. The full variable domain, completed using reference TRBV15 and TRBJ2-1, is DAMVIQNPRYQVTQFGKPVTLSCSQTLNHNVMYWYQQKSSQAPKLLFHYYDKDFNNEADTPDNFQSRRPNTSFCFLDIRSPGLGDTAMYLCATSRKGLAGYNEQFFGPGTRLTVL.

The V call is TRBV6-5, the J call TRBJ1-2; 10 bases map to TRBD1. In germline, CDR1 is MNHEY, CDR2 SVGAGI. The CDR3 is 14 residues long. The V and J ends lost 2 bases and 8 bases, in that order; junction bases with no gene match: 5. The CDR3 coding sequence is TGTGCCAGCAGTTACGACAGGGGGCCTAGGGGCTACACCTTC. Its translation is CASSYDRGPRGYTF.

The table lists this clone with a few counts. V is TRBV5-1 and J is TRBJ1-4; 9 bases are a match to TRBD1. Trimming cost V 3 bases and J 7 bases; bases outside gene matches: 7. The CDR3 contains 15 residues. CDR1 is SGHRS, CDR2 YFSETQ, per germline. Here the CDR3 reads CASSSEGTGSEKLFF. CDR3 DNA sequence: TGCGCCAGCAGCTCCGAGGGGACAGGGAGTGAAAAACTGTTTTTT.

The chain carries TRBV7-3 and TRBJ1-1; D may be TRBD1 (5 bases). This CDR3 has 13 residues. The ends were cut back, 2 bases at V and 6 bases at J, with 10 bases in the middle. The germline V gene has CDR1 SGHTA and CDR2 FQGTGA. CDR3 sequence: CASSLQWGAEAFF. DNA of the CDR3: TGTGCCAGCAGCTTACAATGGGGCGCTGAAGCTTTCTTT.

The V call is TRBV3-1 (or the pseudogene TRBV3-2), the J call TRBJ2-2, with D possibly matching TRBD2 (6 bases). Germline CDR1 LGHDT, CDR2 YNNKEL (reference sequence). The CDR3 runs 15 residues. Trimming left V 1 base short and J 7 bases short, with 13 bases between. The CDR3: CASSQVSGTGGELFF. CDR3 DNA sequence: TGTGCCAGCAGCCAAGTTAGCGGCACTGGCGGGGAGCTGTTTTTT.

J is TRBJ2-7 and V is TRBV5-8, with 8 bases lining up with TRBD1. The V and J ends lost 2 bases and 2 bases, in that order; junction bases with no gene match: 3. The CDR3 length is 14 residues. CDR1 is SGHTS, CDR2 YDEGEE, per germline. The CDR3, as DNA: TGTGCCAGCAGCTTCGAACAGGGGGCCTACGAGCAGTACTTC. It yields the protein CASSFEQGAYEQYF.

V usage is TRBV5-1 and J usage is TRBJ1-1; 7 bases are a match to TRBD1. Germline V CDR1 and CDR2: SGHRS, YFSETQ. The CDR3 sequence is 14 residues long. The junction had 4 bases not matched to a gene; V was cut back by 5 bases and J by 0 bases. The CDR3 reads CASRGGQLNTEAFF. Written as DNA, the CDR3 is TGCGCCAGCAGAGGGGGACAGCTGAACACTGAAGCTTTCTTT.

This clone has just one count. This chain links TRBV5-4 with TRBJ2-1; 7 nucleotides line up with TRBD2. V dropped 0 bases and J dropped 1; count of bases not matched to a gene: 7. This CDR3 has 17 amino acids. The germline V gene has CDR1 SGHNT and CDR2 YYREEE (reference sequence). The CDR3 sequence is CASSLGGGSDSYNEQFF. For the CDR3, the DNA is TGTGCCAGCAGCTTGGGTGGCGGGAGCGATTCCTACAATGAGCAGTTCTTC.

This clone was observed once. The chain uses TRBV11-2 and TRBJ2-5; unclear D gene. V was shortened by 4 bases and J by 0 bases, with 12 bases between the two germline ends. The CDR3 runs to 15 residues. CDR1 and CDR2 from the germline V gene are SGHAT and FQNNGV. The chain's CDR3 is CASSSPLVHQETQYF. The CDR3 nucleotides read TGTGCCAGCAGCTCCCCCCTAGTTCACCAAGAGACCCAGTACTTC. Full variable domain (missing parts from reference TRBV11-2 and TRBJ2-5): EAGVAQSPRYKIIEKRQSVAFWCNPISGHATLYWYQQILGQGPKLLIQFQNNGVVDDSQLPKDRFSAERLKGVDSTLKIQPAKLEDSAVYLCASSSPLVHQETQYFGPGTRLLVL.

The V gene is TRBV5-6, the J gene TRBJ2-5; TRBD2 matches at 7 bases. In germline, CDR1 is SGHDT, CDR2 YYEEEE. The CDR3 length is 14 residues. Unmatched junction bases numbered 3, after V lost 3 bases and J lost 1 base. The CDR3 nucleotides read TGTGCCAGCAGCTGGCAGCGGGGCCAAGAGACCCAGTACTTC. Its translation: CASSWQRGQETQYF.

The rearrangement joins TRBV18 to TRBJ1-5; 8 nucleotides line up with TRBD1. Germline CDR1 reads KGHSH; CDR2 reads LQKENI. The CDR3 is 13 amino acids. The junction had 9 bases not matched to a gene; V was cut back by 6 bases and J by 11 bases. CDR3 nucleotide sequence: TGTGCCAGCTCCCAGGGGGCGGGTATGACCCAGCATTTT. Protein product: CASSQGAGMTQHF.

This clone was detected a few times. The chain uses TRBV5-6 and TRBJ2-7; 7 nucleotides agree with TRBD1. The germline CDR1 and CDR2 sequences are SGHDT and YYEEEE. The junction had 4 bases not matched to a gene; V was cut back by 4 bases and J by 6 bases. This CDR3 comprises 12 residues. The CDR3 loop is CASSRDRAEQYF. The CDR3 bases are TGTGCCAGCAGCCGAGACAGGGCCGAGCAGTACTTC.

The chain joins TRBV7-2 to TRBJ1-5; 7 nucleotides align to TRBD1. This CDR3 is 15 amino acids long. The V gene end was trimmed by 2 bases and the J gene end by 0 bases; junction bases not matched to a gene: 1. Germline V gene data show CDR1 as SGHTA and CDR2 as FQGNSA. CDR3: CASSLRDSSNQPQHF. The DNA for the CDR3 is TGTGCCAGCAGCTTAAGGGACAGTAGCAATCAGCCCCAGCATTTT.

The chain combines TRBV7-8 with TRBJ1-1; 10 nucleotides line up with TRBD1. The CDR3 sequence is 15 residues long. Per germline, CDR1 SGHVS and CDR2 FQNEAQ. Trimming cost V 5 bases and J 4 bases; bases outside gene matches: 7. The CDR3 DNA is TGTGCCAGCAGCCGCCGACAGGGGGCGGCCACTGAAGCTTTCTTT. This codes for CASSRRQGAATEAFF.

The rearrangement joins TRBV7-3 to TRBJ2-1; the match to TRBD2 covers 14 bases. After removal of 5 bases from V and 7 bases from J, the junction contained 4 bases not matched to a gene. The V gene's germline CDR1 is SGHTA and CDR2 FQGTGA. The CDR3 extends over 15 amino acids. CDR3 region: CASSPGLAGVNEQFF. CDR3 bases: TGTGCCAGCAGCCCGGGACTAGCGGGAGTGAATGAGCAGTTCTTC. The whole variable domain, remainder taken from reference TRBV7-3 and TRBJ2-1, is GAGVSQTPSNKVTEKGKYVELRCDPISGHTALYWYRQSLGQGPEFLIYFQGTGAADDSGLPNDRFFAVRPEGSVSTLKIQRTERGDSAVYLCASSPGLAGVNEQFFGPGTRLTVL.

The chain employs TRBV7-9 and TRBJ2-7; TRBD2 is a possible D gene (5 bases). Per germline, CDR1 SEHNR and CDR2 FQNEAQ (reference sequence). The CDR3 is made up of 14 amino acids. The V gene lost 0 bases and the J gene lost 9 bases, with 15 bases spanning the gap. The CDR3 DNA reads as TGTGCCAGCAGCTTAGCGTACCGGCGGGTGGTGCAGTACTTC. Its protein product is CASSLAYRRVVQYF. Based on the CDR3 plus reference TRBV7-9 and TRBJ2-7, the full variable domain is DTGVSQNPRHKITKRGQNVTFRCDPISEHNRLYWYRQTLGQGPEFLTYFQNEAQLEKSRLLSDRFSAERPKGSFSTLEIQRTEQGDSAMYLCASSLAYRRVVQYFGPGTRLTVT.

The chain has TRBV7-6 and TRBJ2-7; 10 bases map to TRBD1. The germline CDR1 and CDR2 sequences are SGHVS and FNYEAQ. Unmatched junction bases numbered 14, after V lost 5 bases and J lost 7 bases. The CDR3 is made up of 16 amino acids. CDR3 in amino acids: CASSPVETGGKWEQYF. The CDR3 DNA reads TGTGCCAGCAGCCCTGTGGAGACAGGGGGCAAATGGGAGCAGTACTTC.

The chain has TRBV7-8 and TRBJ1-1; 7 nucleotides align to TRBD1. V shed 4 bases, J shed 0 bases, and the junction held 8 bases outside the gene matches. The CDR3 spans 16 residues. From germline, CDR1 is SGHVS and CDR2 FQNEAQ. The CDR3 region has the DNA TGTGCCAGCAGCTACCTGGGACAGCCGATGAACACTGAAGCTTTCTTT. Translated, it gives CASSYLGQPMNTEAFF.

This chain joins TRBV7-2 and TRBJ2-7; no clear D. Germline V gives CDR1 SGHTA, CDR2 FQGNSA. The V end was cut by 7 bases, the J end by 4 bases, with 20 bases between. This CDR3 has 15 amino acids. CDR3: CASTTSGQFVYEQYF. The DNA of the CDR3 is TGTGCCAGCACTACGTCGGGTCAGTTTGTTTACGAGCAGTACTTC.

This sequence joins TRBV28 and TRBJ1-6; D might be TRBD1 (5 bases). The V end lost 4 bases, the J end lost 4 bases, and 14 bases lay between the germline ends. Germline V CDR1 and CDR2: MDHEN, SYDVKM. The CDR3 extends over 16 amino acids. CDR3 sequence reads: CASSSQTAIYNSPLHF. CDR3 DNA: TGTGCCAGCAGTTCTCAGACAGCGATATATAATTCACCCCTCCACTTT.

This chain links TRBV5-1 with TRBJ1-2; 12 bases fit TRBD1. Germline V gene data show CDR1 as SGHRS and CDR2 as YFSETQ. The CDR3 totals 16 residues. V was clipped by 4 bases and J by 8 bases; unmatched bases: 12. CDR3 protein: CASSGGQGAPPRGYTF. The CDR3 DNA reads TGCGCCAGCAGCGGGGGACAGGGGGCGCCACCTAGGGGCTACACCTTC.